This T cell receptor (beta chain) was captured by sequencing in a study of cytomegalovirus exposure and HLA in healthy donors. Germline V gene data show CDR1 as SGHTA and CDR2 as FQGNSA. CDR3 size: 16 residues. The ends lost 0 bases at V and 3 bases at J; junction bases unmatched: 8. A multiplex PCR was run with 60 Vbeta primers and 13 Jbeta primers. Here immunoSEQ multiplex PCR was the method, and the copy in TCRdb shows in-frame clones only, minus some. The sample records 79,000 or so clones, over 70% being singletons. This clonotype was obtained from a woman aged 40 to 50 in good health and CMV-seropositive. J is TRBJ2-7 and V is TRBV7-2; TRBD2 aligns across 7 bases. The sequenced material came from PBMCs. The CDR3 region has the DNA TGTGCCAGCAGCTTAGCAGGGACTACCTGGGTCTACGAGCAGTACTTC. The encoded protein is CASSLAGTTWVYEQYF.